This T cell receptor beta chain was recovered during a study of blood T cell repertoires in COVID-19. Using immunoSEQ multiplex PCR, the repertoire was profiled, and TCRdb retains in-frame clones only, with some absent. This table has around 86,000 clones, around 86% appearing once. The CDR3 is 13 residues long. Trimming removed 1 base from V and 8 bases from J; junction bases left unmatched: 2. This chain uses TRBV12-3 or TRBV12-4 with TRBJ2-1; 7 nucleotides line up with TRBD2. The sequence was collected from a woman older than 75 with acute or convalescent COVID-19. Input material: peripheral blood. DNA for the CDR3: TGTGCCAGCAGTTTAGATGCGGGGGATGAGCAGTTCTTC. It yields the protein CASSLDAGDEQFF.